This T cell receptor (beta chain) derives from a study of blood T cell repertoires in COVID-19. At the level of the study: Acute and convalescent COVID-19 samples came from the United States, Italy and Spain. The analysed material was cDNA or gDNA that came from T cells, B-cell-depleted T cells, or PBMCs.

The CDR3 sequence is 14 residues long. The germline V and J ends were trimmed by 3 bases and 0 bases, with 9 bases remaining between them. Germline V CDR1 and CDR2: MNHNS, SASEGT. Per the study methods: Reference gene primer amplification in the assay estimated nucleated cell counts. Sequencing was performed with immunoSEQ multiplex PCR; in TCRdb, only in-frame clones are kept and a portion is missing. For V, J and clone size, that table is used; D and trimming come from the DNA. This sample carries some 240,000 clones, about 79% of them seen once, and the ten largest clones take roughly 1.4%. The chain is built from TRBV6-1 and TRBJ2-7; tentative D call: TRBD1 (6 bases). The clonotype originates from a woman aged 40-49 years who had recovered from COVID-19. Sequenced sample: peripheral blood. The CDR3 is CASSDRDTSYEQYF. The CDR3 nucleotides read TGTGCCAGCAGTGACCGGGACACCTCCTACGAGCAGTACTTC.